The next 31 T cell receptor beta chains were all read from a single sample in a study of shared clonotypes between healthy human individuals. The protocol was immunoSEQ multiplex PCR, while the TCRdb copy is restricted to in-frame clones and leaves out a portion. The sample lists hundreds of thousands of clones, about 92% occurring once. Naive CD8 cells lacked CD45RO, underwent positive selection for CCR7 and left out terminally differentiated effector memory CD45RA+ cells. Sequencing used naive CD8+ T cells sorted from blood. These receptors were obtained from a young man in good health.

The chain joins TRBV7-9 to TRBJ2-7, with 9 bases aligning to TRBD2. The junction had 16 bases not matched to a gene; V was cut back by 4 bases and J by 9 bases. The germline gives CDR1 SEHNR, CDR2 FQNEAQ (reference sequence). The CDR3 length is 16 residues. The CDR3 region is CASSSHLAGSHFWQYF. In DNA, the CDR3 is TGTGCCAGCAGCTCCCACCTAGCGGGAAGCCATTTCTGGCAGTACTTC.

Turning to this clone: Other DNA variants within this sample encode the same CDR3. The rearrangement links TRBV25-1 to TRBJ2-7; D possibly corresponds to TRBD1 (5 bases). From germline, CDR1 is MGHDK and CDR2 SYGVNS. V was cut by 3 bases and J by 4 bases, with 7 bases left in between. The CDR3 extends over 12 amino acids. CDR3: CASSDPGYEQYF. The CDR3 DNA is TGTGCCAGCAGTGATCCAGGGTACGAGCAGTACTTC.

V usage is TRBV28 and J usage is TRBJ2-7; 8 bases align to TRBD2. The ends lost 3 bases at V and 2 bases at J; junction bases unmatched: 3. This CDR3 contains 14 residues. Per the germline V gene, CDR1 is MDHEN and CDR2 is SYDVKM. The CDR3 here is CASSLREVTYEQYF. CDR3 DNA sequence: TGTGCCAGCAGTTTGCGGGAGGTAACCTACGAGCAGTACTTC.

The chain recombines TRBV5-1 with TRBJ2-3; 8 nucleotides line up with TRBD1. Germline assignment: CDR1 SGHRS and CDR2 YFSETQ. The trim removed 0 bases at V and 3 bases at J, leaving 12 bases unmatched. The CDR3 loop spans 18 amino acids. DNA for the CDR3: TGCGCCAGCAGCTTGGTTCTTTTTTTGGGACAGGAGACAGATACGCAGTATTTT. This gives the protein CASSLVLFLGQETDTQYF.

The chain links TRBV5-5 to TRBJ2-3; D remains unclear. Germline CDR1 is SGHKS and CDR2 is YYEKEE (reference sequence). The CDR3 has 16 residues. Trimming removed 3 bases from V and 1 base from J, with 15 bases in between. The CDR3 region has the DNA TGTGCCAGCAGCTCCCGGACCACAGTTCGCACAGATACGCAGTATTTT. It specifies CASSSRTTVRTDTQYF.

The CDR3 here is CASSDEGYEQYF. The CDR3 nucleotides are TGTGCCAGCAGTGACGAGGGGTACGAGCAGTACTTC. This rearrangement joins TRBV6-1 to TRBJ2-7, with D perhaps matching TRBD1 or TRBD2 (5 bases each). The germline CDR1 and CDR2 sequences are MNHNS and SASEGT. The CDR3 is 12 amino acids. Deletions cut 3 bases from V and 4 bases from J, with 7 bases between.

This clone was counted only a few times. The rearrangement uses TRBV28 and TRBJ2-7, with TRBD2 as a possible D gene (6 bases). This CDR3 contains 17 residues. Trimming left V 3 bases short and J 3 bases short, with 21 bases between. The germline gives CDR1 MDHEN, CDR2 SYDVKM. In DNA, the CDR3 is TGTGCCAGCAGTTTTGGAGAAAGTTGGAGGGAATACTACGAGCAGTACTTC. This gives the protein CASSFGESWREYYEQYF.

V gene TRBV27 combines with J gene TRBJ2-7, with D maybe TRBD1 (5 bases). V lost 7 bases to trimming and J lost 7 bases, with 14 bases between them. CDR1 is MNHEY and CDR2 is SMNVEV in the germline V gene (reference sequence). This CDR3 spans 12 amino acids. The CDR3 sequence: CASIGQNGEQYF. CDR3 DNA sequence: TGTGCCAGCATTGGACAAAATGGGGAGCAGTACTTC.

V usage is TRBV11-2 and J usage is TRBJ2-6; possibly TRBD1 for D (6 bases). Germline lookup yields CDR1 SGHAT and CDR2 FQNNGV. The CDR3 contains 15 residues. Between the trimmed V and J ends, which lost 7 bases and 0 bases, there was a span of 10 bases. This CDR3 is CASTRTVSGANVLTF. Written as DNA, the CDR3 is TGTGCCAGCACCCGGACAGTCTCTGGGGCCAACGTCCTGACTTTC.

The chain links TRBV19 to TRBJ1-1; no clear D gene. Germline V gene lookup returns CDR1 LNHDA and CDR2 SQIVND (reference sequence). The germline V and J ends were trimmed by 0 bases and 6 bases, with 5 bases remaining between them. The CDR3 length is 12 residues. CDR3 in amino acids: CASSIDGPEAFF. The CDR3 DNA reads as TGTGCCAGTAGTATAGATGGACCTGAAGCTTTCTTT.

The chain joins TRBV28 to TRBJ2-2; D might be TRBD1 (6 bases). This CDR3 is built from 13 residues. Germline V gene lookup returns CDR1 MDHEN and CDR2 SYDVKM. V lost 7 bases and J lost 8, with 14 bases in between. CDR3 loop: CASTPPGQGELFF. CDR3 coding DNA: TGTGCCAGCACACCACCGGGACAAGGGGAGCTGTTTTTT. Complete variable domain (other parts from reference TRBV28 and TRBJ2-2): DVKVTQSSRYLVKRTGEKVFLECVQDMDHENMFWYRQDPGLGLRLIYFSYDVKMKEKGDIPEGYSVSREKKERFSLILESASTNQTSMYLCASTPPGQGELFFGEGSRLTVL.

Remarks on this clone: This sample also contains other DNA sequences that code for the same CDR3. The chain has TRBV7-9 and TRBJ2-7; 7 nucleotides match TRBD1. Germline CDR1 is SEHNR and CDR2 is FQNEAQ (reference sequence). The V gene end was trimmed by 5 bases and the J gene end by 4 bases; junction bases not matched to a gene: 5. This CDR3 spans 13 amino acids. The CDR3 loop is CASSPQGPYEQYF. DNA for the CDR3: TGTGCCAGCAGCCCACAGGGGCCTTACGAGCAGTACTTC.

V gene TRBV1 combines with J gene TRBJ2-7; TRBD2, the table's D call, was not compared with the DNA. TRBV1 is a listed pseudogene. The CDR3 consists of 18 residues. The CDR3 nucleotides are TGCACCAGCAGCCAAGACCCCAAAGCGGGAGGGGGTAGGGACGAGCAGTACTTC. This translates into CTSSQDPKAGGGRDEQYF.

This sequence joins TRBV7-2 and TRBJ2-1, with no clear D. V was shortened by 4 bases and J by 2 bases, with 6 bases between the two germline ends. Germline V gene data show CDR1 as SGHTA and CDR2 as FQGNSA. This CDR3 is 13 amino acids long. Here the CDR3 reads CASSSRTYNEQFF. The DNA of the CDR3 is TGTGCCAGCAGCTCCCGCACCTACAATGAGCAGTTCTTC. Full variable domain (rest looked up from reference TRBV7-2 and TRBJ2-1): GAGVSQSPSNKVTEKGKDVELRCDPISGHTALYWYRQSLGQGLEFLIYFQGNSAPDKSGLPSDRFSAERTGGSVSTLTIQRTQQEDSAVYLCASSSRTYNEQFFGPGTRLTVL.

The V and J genes are TRBV5-1 and TRBJ2-1; TRBD1 or TRBD2 may be the D gene (5 bases each). V was shortened by 1 base and J by 8 bases, with 10 bases between the two germline ends. CDR1 and CDR2 (germline): SGHRS, YFSETQ. The CDR3 covers 13 residues. As DNA, the CDR3 is TGCGCCAGCAGCTTGACTGGGACCGATGAGCAGTTCTTC. Its translation: CASSLTGTDEQFF.

The chain couples TRBV7-9 to TRBJ2-2; 11 bases fit TRBD1. V lost 5 bases and J lost 7; bases outside the gene matches: 9. Germline CDR1 reads SEHNR; CDR2 reads FQNEAQ (reference sequence). CDR3 size: 16 residues. This chain's CDR3 is CASSPQDRGLDGELFF. The CDR3 nucleotides read TGTGCCAGCAGCCCCCAGGACAGGGGGCTTGACGGGGAGCTGTTTTTT.

This chain connects TRBV4-1 to TRBJ2-1, with TRBD2 matching 11 bases. The V gene's germline CDR1 is MGHRA and CDR2 YSYEKL. The CDR3 runs to 17 residues. The V and J ends lost 2 bases and 7 bases, in that order; junction bases with no gene match: 10. This chain's CDR3 is CASSQRGTSGDWNEQFF. The CDR3, as DNA: TGCGCCAGCAGCCAAAGAGGGACTAGCGGAGATTGGAATGAGCAGTTCTTC.

The rearrangement joins TRBV19 to TRBJ2-3; 12 bases align to TRBD2. The germline CDR1 and CDR2 sequences are LNHDA and SQIVND (reference sequence). This CDR3 has 15 amino acids. V lost 7 bases to trimming and J lost 5 bases; unmatched junction nucleotides: 7. The CDR3 loop reads CASKVLAGGVDTQYF. The DNA of the CDR3 is TGTGCCAGTAAGGTTCTAGCGGGAGGGGTAGATACGCAGTATTTT.

This sequence joins TRBV2 and TRBJ2-7; D is uncertain. The germline V gene encodes CDR1 SNHLY and CDR2 FYNNEI. V gave up 0 bases and J gave up 2 bases, with 8 bases separating them. The CDR3 sequence is 14 residues long. CDR3 sequence reads: CASSEAQKPYEQYF. As DNA, the CDR3 is TGTGCCAGCAGTGAAGCGCAGAAACCCTACGAGCAGTACTTC.

This clone was seen a single time. The chain combines TRBV30 with TRBJ2-2; D gene uncertain. CDR1 is GTSNPN and CDR2 is SVGIG in the germline V gene (reference sequence). Trimming stripped 4 bases from V and 4 bases from J, with 10 bases between. The CDR3 totals 13 residues. CDR3 nucleotide sequence: TGTGCCTGGACATGGACGGGCACCGGGGAGCTGTTTTTT. This translates into CAWTWTGTGELFF. The whole variable domain, filled in from reference TRBV30 and TRBJ2-2, reads SQTIHQWPATLVQPVGSPLSLECTVEGTSNPNLYWYRQAAGRGLQLLFYSVGIGQISSEVPQNLSASRPQDRQFILSSKKLLLSDSGFYLCAWTWTGTGELFFGEGSRLTVL.

The chain carries TRBV7-9 and TRBJ2-2; the D is unclear. The V gene's germline CDR1 is SEHNR and CDR2 FQNEAQ (reference sequence). Trimming left V 10 bases short and J 7 bases short, with 7 bases between. The CDR3 consists of 10 residues. CDR3 residues: CATHYGELFF. CDR3 bases: TGTGCCACCCACTACGGGGAGCTGTTTTTT.

The genes are TRBV28 and TRBJ2-2, with a weak D call TRBD1 (6 bases). This CDR3 contains 15 residues. In germline, CDR1 is MDHEN, CDR2 SYDVKM. With 6 bases removed from V and 2 bases from J, the gap between germline ends came to 13 bases. CDR3 nucleotide sequence: TGTGCCAGCAGCCTGCTGGACAGTAACACCGGGGAGCTGTTTTTT. Its translation: CASSLLDSNTGELFF.

The CDR3 DNA reads TGTGCCATCAGTGACCGGAGCTCCTACGAGCAGTACTTC. Its translation: CAISDRSSYEQYF. V and J are TRBV10-3 and TRBJ2-7; D is unresolved. This CDR3 region has 13 residues. The V and J ends lost 3 bases and 0 bases respectively, with 6 bases between them. Per the germline V gene, CDR1 is ENHRY and CDR2 is SYGVKD.

The chain has TRBV28 and TRBJ1-5, with unresolved D. Trimming shortened V by 5 bases and J by 2 bases, and 7 bases separated the two germline ends. The CDR3 totals 13 residues. Germline V gene sequence: CDR1 MDHEN, CDR2 SYDVKM. The CDR3 protein is CASSPQGNQPQHF. The CDR3 DNA sequence: TGTGCCAGCAGTCCACAAGGCAATCAGCCCCAGCATTTT.

V is TRBV6-5 and J is TRBJ2-3; no firm D call. Germline CDR1 MNHEY, CDR2 SVGAGI. The CDR3 is made up of 14 amino acids. V was trimmed by 11 bases and J by 0 bases, leaving 15 bases between them. For the CDR3, the DNA is TGTGCCGCCGGCCCCCCCGACAGCACAGATACGCAGTATTTT. Translated: CAAGPPDSTDTQYF.

The chain combines TRBV11-2 with TRBJ1-5; D not resolved. The length of the CDR3 is 13 residues. Deletions cut 0 bases from V and 6 bases from J, with 6 bases between. Germline loops: CDR1 SGHAT, CDR2 FQNNGV. The CDR3 sequence: CASSLESGQPQHF. CDR3 coding DNA: TGTGCCAGCAGCTTAGAGTCAGGTCAGCCCCAGCATTTT.

The J gene is TRBJ2-7, the V gene TRBV7-8, with D uncertain. Germline CDR1 SGHVS, CDR2 FQNEAQ. Between the trimmed V and J ends, which lost 6 bases and 2 bases, there was a span of 14 bases. This CDR3 has 14 amino acids. This chain's CDR3 is CASSLNPGTYEQYF. DNA for the CDR3: TGTGCCAGCAGTCTAAACCCGGGCACCTACGAGCAGTACTTC.

Here the CDR3 DNA reads TGTGCCACCAGCAGAGATAAGGGGCCATCATCCTCTGGAAACACCATATATTTT. Its translation: CATSRDKGPSSSGNTIYF. The V and J genes are TRBV15 and TRBJ1-3; D possibly corresponds to TRBD1 (5 bases). V was cut by 0 bases and J by 0 bases, with 15 bases left in between. There are 18 residues in the CDR3. Germline CDR1 and CDR2: LNHNV and YYDKDF (reference sequence).

The chain employs TRBV10-3 and TRBJ2-3; 14 positions match TRBD2. This CDR3 is built from 17 residues. The V gene's germline CDR1 is ENHRY and CDR2 SYGVKD. Trimming cost V 6 bases and J 3 bases; bases outside gene matches: 8. CDR3 protein: CAISPGTSGSLTDTQYF. The CDR3 region has the DNA TGTGCCATCAGCCCCGGGACTAGCGGGAGTCTTACAGATACGCAGTATTTT.

V gene TRBV27 combines with J gene TRBJ2-3; D might be TRBD2 (5 bases). Germline loops: CDR1 MNHEY, CDR2 SMNVEV (reference sequence). The CDR3 sequence is 14 residues long. Trimming pared 6 bases from V and 6 bases from J, leaving 16 bases between. The CDR3 sequence is CASRRTGPGDTQYF. Here the CDR3 DNA reads TGTGCCAGCAGACGGACCGGCCCGGGGGATACGCAGTATTTT.

CDR3 DNA sequence: TGCGCCAGCAGTGAGTTCGGCAACACCGGGGAGCTGTTTTTT. It yields the protein CASSEFGNTGELFF. The rearrangement uses TRBV10-1 and TRBJ2-2; D gene ambiguous. CDR3 length equals 14 residues. Germline loops: CDR1 WNHNN, CDR2 SYGVQD (reference sequence). V was cut by 1 base and J by 2 bases, with 5 bases left in between.